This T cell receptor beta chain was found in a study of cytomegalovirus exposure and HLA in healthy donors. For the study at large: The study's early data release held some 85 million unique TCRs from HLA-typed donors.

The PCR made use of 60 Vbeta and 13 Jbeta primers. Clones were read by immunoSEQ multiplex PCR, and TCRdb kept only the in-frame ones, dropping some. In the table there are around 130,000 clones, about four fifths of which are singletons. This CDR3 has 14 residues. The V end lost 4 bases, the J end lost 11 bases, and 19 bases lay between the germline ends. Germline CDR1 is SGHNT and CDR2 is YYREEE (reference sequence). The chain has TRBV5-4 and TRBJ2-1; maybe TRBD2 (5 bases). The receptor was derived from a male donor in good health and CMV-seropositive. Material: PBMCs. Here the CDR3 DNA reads TGTGCCAGCAGCCCAAGCGGCCGCGAGGGCCAGCAGTTCTTC. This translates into CASSPSGREGQQFF.